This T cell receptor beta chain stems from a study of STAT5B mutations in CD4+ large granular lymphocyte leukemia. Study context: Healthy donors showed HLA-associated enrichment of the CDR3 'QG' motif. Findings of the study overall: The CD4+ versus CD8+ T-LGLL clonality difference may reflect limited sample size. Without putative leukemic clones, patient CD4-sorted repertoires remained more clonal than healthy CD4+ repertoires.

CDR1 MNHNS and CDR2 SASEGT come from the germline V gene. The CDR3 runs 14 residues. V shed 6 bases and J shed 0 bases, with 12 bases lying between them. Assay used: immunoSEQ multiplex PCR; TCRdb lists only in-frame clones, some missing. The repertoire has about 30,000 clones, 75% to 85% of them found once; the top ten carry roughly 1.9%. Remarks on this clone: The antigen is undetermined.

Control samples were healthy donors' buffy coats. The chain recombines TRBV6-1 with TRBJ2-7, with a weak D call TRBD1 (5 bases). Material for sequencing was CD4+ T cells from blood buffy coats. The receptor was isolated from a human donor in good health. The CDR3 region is CASRGRASSYEQYF. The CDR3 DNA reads TGTGCCAGCAGAGGCAGGGCCTCCTCCTACGAGCAGTACTTC.